The 3 T cell receptor beta chains presented below share a single source sample, sequenced in a study of CD4 T cells in relation to SARS-CoV-2 and coronaviruses. The unexposed donors gave CD4+ T cells in about 2011-2019, prior to COVID-19. Isolation of CD4+ T cells took place after nine to ten days in culture. What these receptors recognize is not known. Produced via immunoSEQ multiplex PCR; TCRdb's table is partial and in-frame only. The sample lists 12,000 or so clones; around 73% were seen once. Material: CD4+ T cells from PBMCs, cultured in vitro. Receptors originate from a human donor in good health.

The gene calls are TRBV14 and TRBJ2-1; perhaps TRBD2 as D (5 bases). The CDR3 has 16 residues. Trimming cost V 0 bases and J 1 base, with 10 bases left between them. Germline V gives CDR1 SGHDN, CDR2 FVKESK. CDR3 nucleotide sequence: TGTGCCAGCAGCCAAGACGGGCGGGCGTCCTACAATGAGCAGTTCTTC. Translation gives CASSQDGRASYNEQFF.

V gene TRBV7-2 combines with J gene TRBJ1-1; 8 bases align to TRBD1. V was clipped by 3 bases and J by 4 bases; unmatched bases: 10. The CDR3 extends over 16 amino acids. Germline assignment: CDR1 SGHTA and CDR2 FQGNSA. CDR3 protein: CASSLAAGGASTEAFF. The CDR3 region has the DNA TGTGCCAGCAGCTTGGCAGCAGGGGGCGCGAGCACTGAAGCTTTCTTT.

This chain connects TRBV5-6 to TRBJ2-3; TRBD1 matches 7 bases. The ends lost 5 bases at V and 4 bases at J; junction bases unmatched: 13. This CDR3 spans 16 amino acids. The germline CDR1 and CDR2 sequences are SGHDT and YYEEEE. The CDR3 loop is CASRPRDSFGPDTQYF. The CDR3 DNA is TGTGCCAGCAGGCCCCGGGACAGCTTCGGACCAGATACGCAGTATTTT.